These T cell receptor beta chains were read from a single sample in a study of cytomegalovirus exposure and HLA in healthy donors. The table came from immunoSEQ multiplex PCR; TCRdb's copy has only in-frame clones and leaves some out. The sample holds around 200,000 clones, roughly 80% seen once. Sequenced: PBMCs. All receptors derive from a man in his forties or fifties in good health and CMV-seropositive. CDR3s include the opening cysteine and the closing phenylalanine or tryptophan. The order of the fields is D gene, V gene, J gene, clone size, CDR3 DNA, CDR3 protein. A D gene is named only where the DNA matches it firmly. Expanded clones are given a class, and other clones once, few, many or no size at all.

>-|TRBV7-9|TRBJ1-5|-
TGTGCCAGCAGTTGGGGAGGGAATAGCAATCAGCCCCAGCATTTT
CASSWGGNSNQPQHF
>-|TRBV7-8|TRBJ1-4|-
TGTGCCAGCAGCTTAGTTATGGGACTCACTCCCGGACCTGGGGGATCTGAAAAACTGTTTTTT
CASSLVMGLTPGPGGSEKLFF
>-|TRBV29-1|TRBJ2-7|once
TGCAGCGTTTCGTCCGTGTACAAACGCCACGAGCAGTACTTC
CSVSSVYKRHEQYF
>-|TRBV6-5|TRBJ1-1|-
TGTGCCAGCAGTTACTACAGGAATGTTAAGGGCACTGAAGCTTTCTTT
CASSYYRNVKGTEAFF
>-|TRBV2|TRBJ1-5|-
TGTGCCAGCAGGAAGGACAGCGGTATTAATCAGCCCCAGCATTTT
CASRKDSGINQPQHF
>TRBD1|TRBV6-4|TRBJ1-4|-
TGTGCCAGCAGTGAGGGACAGGGGGCCGGAAAACTGTTTTTT
CASSEGQGAGKLFF
>TRBD2|TRBV27|TRBJ2-7|-
TGTGCCAGCAGACCATTAGCGGGGGAGGGCTTTTACGAGCAGTACTTC
CASRPLAGEGFYEQYF
>-|TRBV6-5|TRBJ2-1|-
TGTGCCAGCAGGGGACAAAGATACAATGAGCAGTTCTTC
CASRGQRYNEQFF
>-|TRBV6-5|TRBJ1-1|-
TGTGCCAGCAGTTACTCCGCGGGGGGCGAATACACTGAAGCTTTCTTT
CASSYSAGGEYTEAFF
>-|TRBV4-1|TRBJ1-2|-
TGCGCCAGCAGCCAAGAAGCTCCCGGGATCTCTGGCTACACCTTC
CASSQEAPGISGYTF
>TRBD1|TRBV7-8|TRBJ1-2|-
TGTGCCAGCAGCGGAGGGGACAGGGTCTATGGCTACACCTTC
CASSGGDRVYGYTF
>TRBD1|TRBV5-5|TRBJ2-4|few
TGTGCCAGCAGCTTCCGACAGGGAGAGATAGCCAAAAACATTCAGTACTTC
CASSFRQGEIAKNIQYF
>-|TRBV9|TRBJ2-1|-
TGTGCCAGCAGCGCTCAGGGAAACTCCTACAATGAGCAGTTCTTC
CASSAQGNSYNEQFF
>-|TRBV5-6|TRBJ1-5|-
TGTGCCAGCAGCTTCTTTCGATTGGGGAGGCCCCAGCATTTT
CASSFFRLGRPQHF
>-|TRBV2|TRBJ1-1|-
TGTGCCAGCAGTGAAACACTAGTCACTGAAGCTTTCTTT
CASSETLVTEAFF
>-|TRBV7-2|TRBJ2-3|-
TGTGCCAGCAGCTCCCCAACCGCGTTTGATACGCAGTATTTT
CASSSPTAFDTQYF
>TRBD2|TRBV4-1|TRBJ2-7|once
TGCGCCAGCAGCCAAGCGGGGGGGCACCAGTCTGTCGAGCAGTACTTC
CASSQAGGHQSVEQYF
>-|TRBV5-6|TRBJ1-1|-
TGTGCCAGCAGCTTTCTCTCCGTTGTCACTGAAGCTTTCTTT
CASSFLSVVTEAFF
>-|TRBV28|TRBJ2-7|-
TGTGCCAGCAGTTCGGGACTGGGCCACGAGCAGTACTTC
CASSSGLGHEQYF
>-|TRBV13|TRBJ2-7|-
TGTGCCAGCAGCATAGACAGTTCCTACGAGCAGTACTTC
CASSIDSSYEQYF
>-|TRBV7-9|TRBJ1-5|-
TGTGCCAGCAGCTCAAACCGTGGGCCTGTGAATCAGCCCCAGCATTTT
CASSSNRGPVNQPQHF
>-|TRBV25-1|TRBJ2-1|-
TGTGCCGGGGGGACAGCCGGCACGGGGGAGCAGTTCTTC
CAGGTAGTGEQFF
>TRBD2|TRBV30|TRBJ2-3|-
TGTGCCTGGAGTGTTCCTAGCGGGGGGGTGGGTACGCAGTATTTT
CAWSVPSGGVGTQYF
>-|TRBV10-3|TRBJ2-7|-
TGTGCCATCAGTGAGGAGGACAGAGCCTACGAGCAGTACTTC
CAISEEDRAYEQYF
>-|TRBV13|TRBJ1-2|-
TGTGCCAGCAGCATCGACAGCTATGGCTACACCTTC
CASSIDSYGYTF
>-|TRBV20-1|TRBJ2-4|-
TGCAGTGCTAGCTATGAGGACATTCAGTACTTC
CSASYEDIQYF
>TRBD1|TRBV7-6|TRBJ1-4|-
TGTGCCAGCAGCCGGGGGTTATCCGGTACAGGGGATGAAAAACTGTTTTTT
CASSRGLSGTGDEKLFF
>-|TRBV21-1|TRBJ2-7|-
TGTGCCAGCAGCAAAAAGAGTCCATCCGGGACAGGGGGCTACGAGCAGTACTTC
CASSKKSPSGTGGYEQYF
>TRBD2|TRBV7-2|TRBJ2-1|-
TGTGCCAGCAGCTTAGCCCGCCGACTAGCGAGAAATGAGCAGTTCTTC
CASSLARRLARNEQFF
>TRBD2|TRBV6-1|TRBJ2-5|-
TGTGCCAGCAGGGGAGGGGCAACTGGGGAGACCCAGTACTTC
CASRGGATGETQYF
>-|TRBV15|TRBJ2-7|-
TGTGCCACCAGCAGAGATGGAGGGGATCACCACGAGCAGTACTTC
CATSRDGGDHHEQYF
>TRBD1|TRBV27|TRBJ1-2|-
TGTGCCAGCACCCTACCCGGGACAGGGGTTTATGGCTACACCTTC
CASTLPGTGVYGYTF
>-|TRBV13|TRBJ2-3|-
TGTGCCAGCAGCTTAGCCACACCCCCCACAGATACGCAGTATTTT
CASSLATPPTDTQYF
>-|TRBV18|TRBJ2-3|once
TGTGCCAGCTCACCACTCGGAACAGCCTCTAGCACAGATACGCAGTATTTT
CASSPLGTASSTDTQYF
>-|TRBV7-2|TRBJ2-7|-
TGTGCCAGCAGCTCACAAGGGGGTGAGGCCTACGAGCAGTACTTC
CASSSQGGEAYEQYF
>-|TRBV15|TRBJ1-2|-
TGTGCCACCAGCAGAGGCAGGGCACCCAATCCCTATGGCTACACCTTC
CATSRGRAPNPYGYTF
>-|TRBV6-1|TRBJ2-2|-
TGTGCCAGCAGTGAACTTCGGGGAACCGGGGAGCTGTTTTTT
CASSELRGTGELFF
>TRBD1|TRBV5-1|TRBJ1-2|-
TGCGCCAGCAGCGCCGTTACAGGGGGCGCGGACTATGGCTACACCTTC
CASSAVTGGADYGYTF
>TRBD1|TRBV7-2|TRBJ2-7|-
TGTGCCAGCAGCTCCTCCGGGACAGGCTCCAATGAGCAGTACTTC
CASSSSGTGSNEQYF
>-|TRBV15|TRBJ2-5|-
TGTGCCACCAGCAGAGATTCACCTCGGCAGTACTTC
CATSRDSPRQYF
>-|TRBV27|TRBJ2-1|-
TGTGCCAGCTGGGACGGGGGCTACAATGAGCAGTTCTTC
CASWDGGYNEQFF
>-|TRBV7-9|TRBJ2-5|-
TGTTCCAGCAGCCTCCCGACAAGCAGGCAAGAGACCCAGTACTTC
CSSSLPTSRQETQYF
>TRBD1|TRBV25-1|TRBJ2-6|-
TGTGCCAGCAGGGGGACAGGGGGCGGTGGGGCCAACGTCCTGACTTTC
CASRGTGGGGANVLTF
>-|TRBV19|TRBJ2-5|once
TGTGCCAGTAGTATAGATCTCGAGGTCACCCAGTACTTC
CASSIDLEVTQYF
>-|TRBV6-4|TRBJ1-1|-
TGTGCCAGCAGTGACCCCAAGGGGGAAGGCACTGAAGCTTTCTTT
CASSDPKGEGTEAFF